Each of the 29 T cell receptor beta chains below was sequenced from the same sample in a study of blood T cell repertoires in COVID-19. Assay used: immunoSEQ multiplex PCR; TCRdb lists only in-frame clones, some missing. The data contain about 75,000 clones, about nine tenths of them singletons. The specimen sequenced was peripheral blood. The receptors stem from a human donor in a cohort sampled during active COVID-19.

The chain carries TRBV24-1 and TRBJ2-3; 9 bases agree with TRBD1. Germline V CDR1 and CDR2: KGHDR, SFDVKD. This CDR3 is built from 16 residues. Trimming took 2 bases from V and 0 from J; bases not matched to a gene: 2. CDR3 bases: TGTGCCACCAGTGATTACGGGACAGGGAGCACAGATACGCAGTATTTT. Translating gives CATSDYGTGSTDTQYF.

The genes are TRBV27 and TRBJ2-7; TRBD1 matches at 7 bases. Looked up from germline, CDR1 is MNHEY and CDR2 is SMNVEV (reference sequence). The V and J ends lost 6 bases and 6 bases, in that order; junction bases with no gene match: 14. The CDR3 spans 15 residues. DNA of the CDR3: TGTGCCAGCAGACCACCCCGACAGGGCTACGGCGAGCAGTACTTC. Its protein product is CASRPPRQGYGEQYF.

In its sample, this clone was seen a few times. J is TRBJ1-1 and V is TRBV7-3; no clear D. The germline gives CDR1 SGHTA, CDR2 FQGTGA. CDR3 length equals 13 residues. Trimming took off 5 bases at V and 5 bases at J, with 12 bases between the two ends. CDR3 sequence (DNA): TGTGCCAGCAGCAATACCGTCGGGACTGAAGCTTTCTTT. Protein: CASSNTVGTEAFF. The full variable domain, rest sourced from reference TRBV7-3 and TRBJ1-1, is GAGVSQTPSNKVTEKGKYVELRCDPISGHTALYWYRQSLGQGPEFLIYFQGTGAADDSGLPNDRFFAVRPEGSVSTLKIQRTERGDSAVYLCASSNTVGTEAFFGQGTRLTVV.

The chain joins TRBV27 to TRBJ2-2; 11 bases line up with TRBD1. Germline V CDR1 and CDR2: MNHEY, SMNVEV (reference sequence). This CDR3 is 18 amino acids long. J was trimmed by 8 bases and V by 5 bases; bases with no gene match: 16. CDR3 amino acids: CASSIIPPGQGVRGELFF. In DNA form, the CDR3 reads TGTGCCAGCAGTATTATACCTCCGGGACAGGGGGTTCGAGGGGAGCTGTTTTTT.

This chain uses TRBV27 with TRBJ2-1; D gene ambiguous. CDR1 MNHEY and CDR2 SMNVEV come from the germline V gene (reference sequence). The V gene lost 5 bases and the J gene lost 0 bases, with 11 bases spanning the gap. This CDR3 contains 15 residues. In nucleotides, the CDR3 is TGTGCCAGCAGTACGACTCTTTACTCCTACAATGAGCAGTTCTTC. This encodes CASSTTLYSYNEQFF.

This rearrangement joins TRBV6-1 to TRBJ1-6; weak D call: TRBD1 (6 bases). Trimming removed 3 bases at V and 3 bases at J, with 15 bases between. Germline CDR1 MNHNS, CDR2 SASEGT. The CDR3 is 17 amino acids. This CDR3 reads CASSDLTEDSYNSPLHF. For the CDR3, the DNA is TGTGCCAGCAGTGATCTAACTGAGGACAGCTATAATTCACCCCTCCACTTT.

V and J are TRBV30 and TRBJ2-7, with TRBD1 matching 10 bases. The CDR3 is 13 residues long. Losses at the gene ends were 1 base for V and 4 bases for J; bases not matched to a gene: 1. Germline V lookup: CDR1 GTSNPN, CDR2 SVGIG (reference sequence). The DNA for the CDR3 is TGTGCCTGGAGTGGGGGACAGGGGTACGAGCAGTACTTC. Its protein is CAWSGGQGYEQYF.

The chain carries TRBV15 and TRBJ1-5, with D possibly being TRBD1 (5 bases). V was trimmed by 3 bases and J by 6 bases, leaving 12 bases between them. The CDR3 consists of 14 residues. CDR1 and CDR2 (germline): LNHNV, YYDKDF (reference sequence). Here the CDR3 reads CATSSPGGVQPQHF. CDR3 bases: TGTGCCACCAGCAGTCCCGGGGGGGTTCAGCCCCAGCATTTT.

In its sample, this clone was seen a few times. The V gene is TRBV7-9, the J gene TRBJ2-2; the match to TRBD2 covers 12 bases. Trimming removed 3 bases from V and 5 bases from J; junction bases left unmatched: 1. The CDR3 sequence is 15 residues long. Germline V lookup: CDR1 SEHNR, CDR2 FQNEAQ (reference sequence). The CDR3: CASSFGLAGTGELFF. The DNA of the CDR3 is TGTGCCAGCAGCTTCGGACTAGCGGGGACCGGGGAGCTGTTTTTT.

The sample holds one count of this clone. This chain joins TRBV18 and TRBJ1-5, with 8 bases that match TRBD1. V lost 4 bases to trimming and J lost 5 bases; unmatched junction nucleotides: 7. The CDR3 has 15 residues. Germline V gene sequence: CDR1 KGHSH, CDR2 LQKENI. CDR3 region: CASSRGTGRYQPQHF. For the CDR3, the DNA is TGTGCCAGCTCACGGGGGACAGGTAGGTATCAGCCCCAGCATTTT.

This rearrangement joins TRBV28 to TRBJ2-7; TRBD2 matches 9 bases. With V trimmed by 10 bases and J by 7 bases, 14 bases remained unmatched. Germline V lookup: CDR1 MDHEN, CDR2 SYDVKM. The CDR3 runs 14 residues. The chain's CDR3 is CAIRPVAGVGEQYF. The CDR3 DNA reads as TGTGCCATTCGTCCGGTAGCGGGAGTAGGAGAGCAGTACTTC.

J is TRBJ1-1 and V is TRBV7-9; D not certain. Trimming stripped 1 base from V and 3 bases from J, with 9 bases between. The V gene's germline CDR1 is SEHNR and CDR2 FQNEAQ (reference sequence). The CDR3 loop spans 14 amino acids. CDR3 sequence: CASSLDGSDTEAFF. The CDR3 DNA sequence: TGTGCCAGCAGCTTAGACGGGTCGGACACTGAAGCTTTCTTT.

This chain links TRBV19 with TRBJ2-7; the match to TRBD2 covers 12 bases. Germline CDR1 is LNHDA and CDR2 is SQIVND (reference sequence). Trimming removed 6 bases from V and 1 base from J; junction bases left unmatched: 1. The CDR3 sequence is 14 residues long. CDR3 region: CASSGTSGSYEQYF. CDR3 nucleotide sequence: TGTGCCAGTAGCGGGACTAGCGGGTCCTACGAGCAGTACTTC.

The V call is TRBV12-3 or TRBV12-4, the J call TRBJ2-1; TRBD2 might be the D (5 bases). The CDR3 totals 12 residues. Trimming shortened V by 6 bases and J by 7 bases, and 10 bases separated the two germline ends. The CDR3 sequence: CASSGSANEQFF. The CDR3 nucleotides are TGTGCCAGCAGCGGTAGCGCAAATGAGCAGTTCTTC.

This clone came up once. CDR3 loop: CASSEPSGAGGPQYF. The CDR3 DNA is TGTGCCAGCAGTGAACCCAGCGGGGCAGGAGGGCCCCAGTACTTC. The chain links TRBV2 to TRBJ2-5; TRBD2 agrees at 7 bases. The germline gives CDR1 SNHLY, CDR2 FYNNEI. Trimming took 2 bases from V and 9 from J; bases not matched to a gene: 12. The CDR3 consists of 15 residues.

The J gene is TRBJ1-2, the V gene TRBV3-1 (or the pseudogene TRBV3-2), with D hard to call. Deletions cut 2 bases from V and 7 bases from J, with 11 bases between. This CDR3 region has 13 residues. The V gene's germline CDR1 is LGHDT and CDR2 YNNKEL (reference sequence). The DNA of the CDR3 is TGTGCCAGCAGCCAATTGTGGGGAGGTGGCTACACCTTC. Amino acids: CASSQLWGGGYTF.

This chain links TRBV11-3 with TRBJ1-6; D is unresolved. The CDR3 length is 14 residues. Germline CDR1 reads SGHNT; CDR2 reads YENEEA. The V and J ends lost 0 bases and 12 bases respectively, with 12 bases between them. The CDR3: CASSLEGAARPLHF. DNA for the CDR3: TGTGCCAGCAGCTTAGAAGGAGCTGCCAGACCCCTCCACTTT. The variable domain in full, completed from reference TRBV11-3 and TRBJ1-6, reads EAGVVQSPRYKIIEKKQPVAFWCNPISGHNTLYWYLQNLGQGPELLIRYENEEAVDDSQLPKDRFSAERLKGVDSTLKIQPAELGDSAVYLCASSLEGAARPLHFGNGTRLTVT.

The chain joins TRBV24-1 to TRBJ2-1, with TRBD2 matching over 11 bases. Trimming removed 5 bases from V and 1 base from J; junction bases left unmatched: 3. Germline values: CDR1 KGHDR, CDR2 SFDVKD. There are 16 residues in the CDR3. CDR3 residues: CATSAGTSGSYNEQFF. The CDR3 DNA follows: TGTGCCACCAGTGCCGGGACTAGCGGATCCTACAATGAGCAGTTCTTC.

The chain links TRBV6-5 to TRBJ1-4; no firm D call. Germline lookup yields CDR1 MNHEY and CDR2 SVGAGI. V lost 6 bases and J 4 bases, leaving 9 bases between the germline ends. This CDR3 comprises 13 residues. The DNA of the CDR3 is TGTGCCAGCAGCCCAAGACATAATGAAAAACTGTTTTTT. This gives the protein CASSPRHNEKLFF.

Here the CDR3 DNA reads TGTGCCAGCAGTGAAGCTGGGGCAGCTGAAGCTTTCTTT. This gives the protein CASSEAGAAEAFF. The chain uses TRBV2 and TRBJ1-1; tentatively, D is TRBD1 (5 bases). The V and J ends lost 0 bases and 6 bases respectively, with 8 bases between them. Germline values: CDR1 SNHLY, CDR2 FYNNEI. This CDR3 is 13 amino acids long.

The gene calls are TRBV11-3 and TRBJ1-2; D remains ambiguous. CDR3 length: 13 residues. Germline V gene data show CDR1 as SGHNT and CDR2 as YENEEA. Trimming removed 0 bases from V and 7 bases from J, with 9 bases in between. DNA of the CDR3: TGTGCCAGCAGCTTAGATCTTACATCTGGCTACACCTTC. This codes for CASSLDLTSGYTF.

CDR3: CASSYSMTGRAEAFF. The DNA for the CDR3 is TGTGCCAGCAGTTACAGTATGACAGGGAGAGCTGAAGCTTTCTTT. V usage is TRBV6-2 or TRBV6-3 and J usage is TRBJ1-1, with TRBD1 identical over 7 bases. The CDR3 runs 15 residues. Germline values: CDR1 MNHEY, CDR2 SVGEGT. V was pared by 2 bases and J by 6 bases, with 9 bases of the junction left unmatched.

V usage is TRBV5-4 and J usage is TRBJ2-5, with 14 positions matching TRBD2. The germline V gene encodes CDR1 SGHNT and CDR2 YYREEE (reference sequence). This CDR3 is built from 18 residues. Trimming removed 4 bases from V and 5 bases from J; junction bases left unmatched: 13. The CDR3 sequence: CASSPGRLAGGGGETQYF. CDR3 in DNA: TGTGCCAGCAGCCCAGGACGACTAGCGGGGGGGGGTGGCGAGACCCAGTACTTC.

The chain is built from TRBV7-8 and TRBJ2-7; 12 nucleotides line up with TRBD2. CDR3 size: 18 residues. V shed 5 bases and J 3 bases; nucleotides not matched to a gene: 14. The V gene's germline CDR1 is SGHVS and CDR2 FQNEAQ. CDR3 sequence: CASSTEGWTSGENYEQYF. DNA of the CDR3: TGTGCCAGCAGCACCGAAGGTTGGACTAGCGGGGAGAACTACGAGCAGTACTTC.

CDR3 residues: CASSLDAGGGYGYTF. The CDR3 DNA reads TGTGCCAGCAGCTTAGATGCAGGGGGAGGCTATGGCTACACCTTC. J is TRBJ1-2 and V is TRBV7-2; 7 nucleotides align to TRBD1. Per the germline V gene, CDR1 is SGHTA and CDR2 is FQGNSA. The CDR3 runs to 15 residues. V was pared by 1 base and J by 4 bases, with 6 bases of the junction left unmatched. The full variable domain, rest sourced from reference TRBV7-2 and TRBJ1-2, is GAGVSQSPSNKVTEKGKDVELRCDPISGHTALYWYRQSLGQGLEFLIYFQGNSAPDKSGLPSDRFSAERTGGSVSTLTIQRTQQEDSAVYLCASSLDAGGGYGYTFGSGTRLTVV.

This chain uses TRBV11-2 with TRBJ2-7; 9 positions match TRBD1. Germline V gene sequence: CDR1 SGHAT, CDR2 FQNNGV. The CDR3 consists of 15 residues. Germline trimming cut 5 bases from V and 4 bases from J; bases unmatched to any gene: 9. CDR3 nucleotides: TGTGCCAGCAGCCTGAGGCGGGACAGGGCGTACGAGCAGTACTTC. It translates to CASSLRRDRAYEQYF.

The CDR3: CASSQDWDRDNSPLHF. In DNA form, the CDR3 reads TGTGCCAGCAGCCAAGATTGGGACAGGGATAATTCACCCCTCCACTTT. The V gene is TRBV4-2, the J gene TRBJ1-6; 9 nucleotides agree with TRBD1. Trimming took 0 bases from V and 5 from J; bases not matched to a gene: 2. This CDR3 has 16 residues. Germline V gives CDR1 LGHNA, CDR2 YNFKEQ.

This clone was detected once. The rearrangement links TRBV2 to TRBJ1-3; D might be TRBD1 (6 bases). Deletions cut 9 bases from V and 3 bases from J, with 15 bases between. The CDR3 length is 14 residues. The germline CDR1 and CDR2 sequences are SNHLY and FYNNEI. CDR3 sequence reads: CASSRGVDGNTIYF. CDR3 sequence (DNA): TGTGCCAGTTCCAGGGGAGTTGATGGAAACACCATATATTTT.

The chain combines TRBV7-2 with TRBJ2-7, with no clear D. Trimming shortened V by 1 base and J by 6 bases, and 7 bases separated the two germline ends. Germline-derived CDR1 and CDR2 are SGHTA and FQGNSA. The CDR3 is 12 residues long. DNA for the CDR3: TGTGCCAGCAGCTTAGTTGGCCCCGAGCAGTACTTC. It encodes CASSLVGPEQYF.